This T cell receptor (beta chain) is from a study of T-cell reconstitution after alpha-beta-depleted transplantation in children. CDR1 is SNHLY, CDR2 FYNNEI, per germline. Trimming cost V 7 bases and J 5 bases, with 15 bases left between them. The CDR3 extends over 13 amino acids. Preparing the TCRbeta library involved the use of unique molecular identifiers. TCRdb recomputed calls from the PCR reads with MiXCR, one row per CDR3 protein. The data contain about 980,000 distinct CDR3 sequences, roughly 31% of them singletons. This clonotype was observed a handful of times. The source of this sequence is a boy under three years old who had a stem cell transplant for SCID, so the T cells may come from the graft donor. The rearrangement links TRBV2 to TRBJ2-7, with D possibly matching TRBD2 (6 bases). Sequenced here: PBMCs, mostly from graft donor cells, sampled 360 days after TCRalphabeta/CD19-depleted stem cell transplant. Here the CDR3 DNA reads TGTGCCAGCACCGTGCGGGGTTCGCACGAGCAGTACTTC. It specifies CASTVRGSHEQYF.